This paragraph covers one T cell receptor (beta chain) sequence. What it recognizes is unknown. Vbeta (60) and Jbeta (13) primers were used in the PCR. Profiling relied on immunoSEQ multiplex PCR, and the TCRdb table lists in-frame clones only, not all of them. The profile shows around 150,000 clones, about 75% of them singletons. The sample belongs to a study of cytomegalovirus exposure and HLA in healthy donors. Study-wide results and limits: While the bulk of TCR sequences proved rare, some public TCRs turned up in many donors.

This CDR3 spans 17 amino acids. The germline CDR1 and CDR2 sequences are SGHRS and YFSETQ. The V end was cut by 3 bases, the J end by 2 bases, with 19 bases between. Sequences were obtained from PBMCs. The J gene is TRBJ2-3, the V gene TRBV5-1; D perhaps matches TRBD2 (7 bases). This sequence originates from a female donor in good health and CMV-seronegative. CDR3 sequence: CASSSSSRGAYTDTQYF. The CDR3 coding sequence is TGCGCCAGCAGCTCCTCATCTCGGGGGGCTTACACAGATACGCAGTATTTT.